The T cell receptor beta chain described here comes from a study of blood T cell repertoires in COVID-19. Measured with immunoSEQ multiplex PCR; TCRdb has only the in-frame clones, and not every one. The table shows about 110,000 clones, with over 70% occurring only once. From germline, CDR1 is MGHRA and CDR2 YSYEKL. Trimming took off 0 bases at V and 3 bases at J, with 12 bases between the two ends. The CDR3 sequence is 16 residues long. The origin of this receptor is a human donor with acute or convalescent COVID-19. The donor label of this sample is uncertain. The sample comprised peripheral blood. The chain combines TRBV4-1 with TRBJ2-1; D not resolved. Here the CDR3 reads CASSQEVMSRYNEQFF. CDR3 in DNA: TGCGCCAGCAGCCAAGAGGTGATGTCGCGCTACAATGAGCAGTTCTTC.